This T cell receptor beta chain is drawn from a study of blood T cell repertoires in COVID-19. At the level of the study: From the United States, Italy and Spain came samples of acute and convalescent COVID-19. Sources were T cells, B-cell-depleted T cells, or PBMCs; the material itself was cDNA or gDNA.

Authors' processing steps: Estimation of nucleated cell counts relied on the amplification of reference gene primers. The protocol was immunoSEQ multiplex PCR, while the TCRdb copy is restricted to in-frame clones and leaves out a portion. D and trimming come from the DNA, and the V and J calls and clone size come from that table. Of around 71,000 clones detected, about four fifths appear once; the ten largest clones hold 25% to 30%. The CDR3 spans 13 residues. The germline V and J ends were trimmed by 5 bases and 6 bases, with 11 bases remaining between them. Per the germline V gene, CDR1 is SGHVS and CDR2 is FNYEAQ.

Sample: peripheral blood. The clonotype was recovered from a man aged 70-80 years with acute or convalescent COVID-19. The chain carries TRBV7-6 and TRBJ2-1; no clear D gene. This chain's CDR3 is CASSHPTSNEQFF. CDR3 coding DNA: TGTGCCAGCAGCCATCCTACGAGCAATGAGCAGTTCTTC.